This passage covers 20 T cell receptor beta chains from one sample sequenced in a study of cytomegalovirus exposure and HLA in healthy donors (dated by TCRdb to 2017 to 2019). Library preparation used the immunoSEQ multiplex PCR assay. The multiplex PCR relied on a mix of 60 forward primers for TCR Vbeta segments and 13 reverse primers for TCR Jbeta segments. Entries here come from immuneACCESS through TCRdb and include only in-frame sequences with V and J called. Some clones fail to appear in such tables; in the studies checked, an unresolved V gene covers under half of the shortfall, and the cause of the remainder is unknown. The sample table shows about 74,000 clones, and around 70% are seen once. Of the sample, roughly 10% is held by the ten largest clones. The source material was PBMCs. These receptors were collected from a middle-aged woman in good health and CMV-seropositive.

Comment on this clone: The same CDR3 is also encoded by other DNA sequences in this sample. The chain has TRBV30 and TRBJ1-5; the D gene is possibly TRBD1 (6 bases). Germline V gene sequence: CDR1 GTSNPN, CDR2 SVGIG (reference sequence). Trimming shortened V by 0 bases and J by 4 bases, and 7 bases separated the two germline ends. This CDR3 is 13 amino acids long. The CDR3 sequence: CAWSVQGNQPQHF. For the CDR3, the DNA is TGTGCCTGGAGTGTACAGGGAAATCAGCCCCAGCATTTT.

V usage is TRBV2 and J usage is TRBJ2-4, with 7 bases aligning to TRBD1. This CDR3 has 14 residues. With V trimmed by 6 bases and J by 3 bases, 5 bases remained unmatched. Looked up from germline, CDR1 is SNHLY and CDR2 is FYNNEI. CDR3 loop: CASSPTGIKNIQYF. The DNA for the CDR3 is TGTGCCAGCAGCCCGACAGGGATCAAAAACATTCAGTACTTC.

This chain connects TRBV10-1 to TRBJ2-7; 8 nucleotides line up with TRBD1. The V gene's germline CDR1 is WNHNN and CDR2 SYGVQD (reference sequence). With 2 bases clipped from V and 6 bases from J, the junction kept 9 bases outside the gene matches. The CDR3 totals 15 residues. CDR3 protein: CASSETYQGASEQYF. In DNA, the CDR3 is TGCGCCAGCAGTGAGACGTATCAGGGGGCAAGCGAGCAGTACTTC.

The rearrangement uses TRBV6-1 and TRBJ1-6, with TRBD1 matching over 10 bases. Trimming at V came to 3 bases and at J to 7 bases, leaving 0 bases not matched to a gene. Germline lookup yields CDR1 MNHNS and CDR2 SASEGT. This CDR3 is built from 14 residues. CDR3 DNA: TGTGCCAGCAGTGAGACAGGGGGCAATTCACCCCTCCACTTT. The encoded protein is CASSETGGNSPLHF.

This chain's CDR3 is CASSDRDKYNEQFF. The CDR3 DNA reads TGTGCCAGCAGCGACCGGGACAAATACAATGAGCAGTTCTTC. This chain uses TRBV21-1 with TRBJ2-1; the D call in the table, TRBD1, was not verified against the DNA. TRBV21-1 counts as a pseudogene. The CDR3 contains 14 residues.

The chain combines TRBV19 with TRBJ1-2; D uncertain. This CDR3 is 12 amino acids long. Per the germline V gene, CDR1 is LNHDA and CDR2 is SQIVND (reference sequence). V lost 9 bases, J lost 8 bases, and 16 bases lay in between. CDR3 bases: TGTGCCAGCTCAAAACGGTCGGGAGGCTACACCTTC. This sequence encodes CASSKRSGGYTF.

The V and J genes are TRBV5-1 and TRBJ2-5, with D perhaps TRBD1 (6 bases). Germline CDR1 and CDR2: SGHRS and YFSETQ. This CDR3 is built from 15 residues. V was pared by 2 bases and J by 3 bases, with 14 bases between. The CDR3 nucleotides are TGCGCCAGCAGCTTCTATCAGGGGTGGGAAGAGACCCAGTACTTC. Translated, it gives CASSFYQGWEETQYF.

The chain carries TRBV10-2 and TRBJ1-2, with a possible D match to TRBD1 (5 bases). Trimming took 6 bases from V and 2 from J, leaving 22 bases between them. This CDR3 contains 17 residues. Germline-derived CDR1 and CDR2 are WSHSY and SAAADI. CDR3 sequence: CASRNTAGGAENYGYTF. Here the CDR3 DNA reads TGCGCCAGCAGAAACACCGCCGGCGGGGCAGAAAACTATGGCTACACCTTC.

The chain uses TRBV30 and TRBJ2-1; TRBD2 is a possible D gene (5 bases). Germline values: CDR1 GTSNPN, CDR2 SVGIG (reference sequence). V was shortened by 0 bases and J by 6 bases, with 6 bases between the two germline ends. The CDR3 covers 12 residues. As DNA, the CDR3 is TGTGCCTGGAGTGTTCGGGGCAATGAGCAGTTCTTC. As protein: CAWSVRGNEQFF.

The genes are TRBV6-1 and TRBJ2-5, with D hard to call. Germline V gives CDR1 MNHNS, CDR2 SASEGT. CDR3 length: 16 residues. V was clipped by 1 base and J by 0 bases, with 12 bases between them. The CDR3 DNA reads as TGTGCCAGCAGTGAAGAAGATGCAGCGTACCAAGAGACCCAGTACTTC. It is translated as CASSEEDAAYQETQYF.

The chain links TRBV28 to TRBJ2-7, with 8 bases matching TRBD1. The germline V gene has CDR1 MDHEN and CDR2 SYDVKM. The junction had 8 bases not matched to a gene; V was cut back by 4 bases and J by 3 bases. This CDR3 is built from 15 residues. CDR3 nucleotide sequence: TGTGCCAGCAGTTCCCGGGACAGGACATTCTACGAGCAGTACTTC. It yields the protein CASSSRDRTFYEQYF.

This clone was seen a few times. This rearrangement joins TRBV6-5 to TRBJ2-5; tentatively, D is TRBD1 (5 bases). Germline CDR1 MNHEY, CDR2 SVGAGI. This CDR3 spans 14 amino acids. The V gene lost 6 bases and the J gene lost 1 base, with 12 bases spanning the gap. CDR3 coding DNA: TGTGCCAGCAGCCCCCAGGGTCCCCAAGAGACCCAGTACTTC. Protein: CASSPQGPQETQYF.

The rearrangement uses TRBV6-4 and TRBJ1-2; D perhaps matches TRBD1 (6 bases). V was pared by 2 bases and J by 2 bases, with 15 bases between. Germline values: CDR1 MRHNA, CDR2 SNTAGT. The CDR3 is made up of 16 amino acids. The CDR3: CASSDPRDTGNYGYTF. CDR3 nucleotides: TGTGCCAGCAGTGACCCGAGGGACACAGGGAACTATGGCTACACCTTC.

This clone was counted between two and nine times. The chain recombines TRBV10-3 with TRBJ1-2; D is possibly TRBD1 (5 bases). The ends were cut back, 0 bases at V and 3 bases at J, with 11 bases in the middle. From germline, CDR1 is ENHRY and CDR2 SYGVKD. CDR3 length equals 15 residues. CDR3 bases: TGTGCCATCAGTGAGTCCACGACAGCTGACTATGGCTACACCTTC. Protein: CAISESTTADYGYTF.

V usage is TRBV6-5 and J usage is TRBJ2-7; 9 positions match TRBD2. The V gene end was trimmed by 2 bases and the J gene end by 7 bases; junction bases not matched to a gene: 9. This CDR3 contains 15 residues. The germline V gene has CDR1 MNHEY and CDR2 SVGAGI. DNA for the CDR3: TGTGCCAGCAGTTACGACCCGGGACTAGCTGGGGAGCAGTACTTC. Translating gives CASSYDPGLAGEQYF.

The rearrangement uses TRBV28 and TRBJ2-1; 8 bases agree with TRBD1. The CDR3 consists of 13 residues. The junction had 5 bases not matched to a gene; V was cut back by 4 bases and J by 9 bases. Looked up from germline, CDR1 is MDHEN and CDR2 is SYDVKM. CDR3 sequence: CASSSGQGGEQFF. Written as DNA, the CDR3 is TGTGCCAGCAGTTCCGGACAGGGTGGTGAGCAGTTCTTC.

V gene TRBV28 combines with J gene TRBJ2-3; D perhaps matches TRBD1 (5 bases). The V and J ends lost 5 bases and 5 bases respectively, with 17 bases between them. The CDR3 is 15 residues long. Germline CDR1 MDHEN, CDR2 SYDVKM. CDR3 in DNA: TGTGCCAGCAGTCAACTTGGGGCCACTCGAGATACGCAGTATTTT. Translated, it gives CASSQLGATRDTQYF.

The chain recombines TRBV19 with TRBJ1-4, with D unresolved. CDR3 size: 14 residues. In germline, CDR1 is LNHDA, CDR2 SQIVND (reference sequence). The V end was cut by 6 bases, the J end by 0 bases, with 8 bases between. CDR3 loop: CASRSRTTNEKLFF. In DNA form, the CDR3 reads TGTGCCAGTAGGTCGAGAACAACTAATGAAAAACTGTTTTTT.

This sequence joins TRBV5-1 and TRBJ1-1; 7 bases fit TRBD1. The V segment lost 4 bases and the J segment 0 bases; nucleotides outside the gene matches: 18. Germline CDR1 and CDR2: SGHRS and YFSETQ. CDR3 size: 19 residues. The CDR3 DNA reads as TGCGCCAGCAGCCATGGAGTGAGGGGGACAGTATTCATGAACACTGAAGCTTTCTTT. It codes for CASSHGVRGTVFMNTEAFF. The whole variable domain, filled in from reference TRBV5-1 and TRBJ1-1, reads KAGVTQTPRYLIKTRGQQVTLSCSPISGHRSVSWYQQTPGQGLQFLFEYFSETQRNKGNFPGRFSGRQFSNSRSEMNVSTLELGDSALYLCASSHGVRGTVFMNTEAFFGQGTRLTVV.

The rearrangement uses TRBV6-1 and TRBJ2-5, with 9 bases fitting TRBD1. In germline, CDR1 is MNHNS, CDR2 SASEGT. J was trimmed by 5 bases and V by 3 bases; bases with no gene match: 10. This CDR3 comprises 16 residues. Written as DNA, the CDR3 is TGTGCCAGCAGTGAGTTCGGGACAGGGCCGTCGGAGACCCAGTACTTC. Residues: CASSEFGTGPSETQYF.